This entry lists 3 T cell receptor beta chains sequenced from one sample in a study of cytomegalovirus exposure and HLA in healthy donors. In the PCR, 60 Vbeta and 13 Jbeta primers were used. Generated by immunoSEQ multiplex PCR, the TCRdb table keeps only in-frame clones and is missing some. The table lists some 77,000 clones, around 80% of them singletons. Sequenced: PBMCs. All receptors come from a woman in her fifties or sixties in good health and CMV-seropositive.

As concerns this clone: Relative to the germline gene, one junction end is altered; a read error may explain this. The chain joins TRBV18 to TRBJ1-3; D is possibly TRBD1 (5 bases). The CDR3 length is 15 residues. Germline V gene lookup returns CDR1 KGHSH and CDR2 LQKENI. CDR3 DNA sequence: TGTACCAGCTCACCTAAACAGGTTTCTGGAAACACCATATATTTT. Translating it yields CTSSPKQVSGNTIYF.

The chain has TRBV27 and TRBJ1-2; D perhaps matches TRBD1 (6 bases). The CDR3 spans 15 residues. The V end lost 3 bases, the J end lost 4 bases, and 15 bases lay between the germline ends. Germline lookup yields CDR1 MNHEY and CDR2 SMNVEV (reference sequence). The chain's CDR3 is CASSLVQGSSYGYTF. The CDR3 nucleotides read TGTGCCAGCAGTTTGGTGCAGGGGTCTAGCTATGGCTACACCTTC.

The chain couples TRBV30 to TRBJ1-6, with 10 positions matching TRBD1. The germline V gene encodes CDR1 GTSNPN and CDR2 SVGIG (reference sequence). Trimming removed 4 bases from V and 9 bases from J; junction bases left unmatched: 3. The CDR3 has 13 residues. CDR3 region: CAWTGTGVSPLHF. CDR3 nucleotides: TGTGCCTGGACAGGGACAGGGGTTTCACCCCTCCACTTT.